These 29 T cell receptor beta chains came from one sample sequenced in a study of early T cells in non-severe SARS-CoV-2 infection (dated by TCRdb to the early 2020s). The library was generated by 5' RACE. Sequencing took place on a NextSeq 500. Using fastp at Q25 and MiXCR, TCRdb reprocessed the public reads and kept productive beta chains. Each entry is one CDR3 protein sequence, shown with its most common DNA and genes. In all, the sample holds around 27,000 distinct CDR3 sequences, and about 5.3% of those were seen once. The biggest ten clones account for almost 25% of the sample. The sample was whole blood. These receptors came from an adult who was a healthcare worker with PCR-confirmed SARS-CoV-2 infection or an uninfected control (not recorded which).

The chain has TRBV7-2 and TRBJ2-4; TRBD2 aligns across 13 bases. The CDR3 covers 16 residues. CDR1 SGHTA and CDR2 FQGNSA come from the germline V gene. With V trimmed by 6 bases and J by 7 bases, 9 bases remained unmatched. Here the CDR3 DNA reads TGTGCCAGCAGTCCCACTAGCGGGGGGGCCGGGAACATTCAGTACTTC. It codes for CASSPTSGGAGNIQYF.

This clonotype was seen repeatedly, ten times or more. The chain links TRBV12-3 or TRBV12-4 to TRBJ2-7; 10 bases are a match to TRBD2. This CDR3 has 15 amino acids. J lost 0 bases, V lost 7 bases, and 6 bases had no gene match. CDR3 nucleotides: TGTGCCAGCACTACCGGACTAGCGGCCTCCTACGAGCAGTACTTC. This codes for CASTTGLAASYEQYF.

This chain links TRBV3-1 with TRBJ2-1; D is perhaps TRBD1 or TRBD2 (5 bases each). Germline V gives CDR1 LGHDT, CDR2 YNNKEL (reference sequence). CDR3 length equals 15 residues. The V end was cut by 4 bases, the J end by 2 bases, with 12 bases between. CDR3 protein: CASSPLRDPYNEQFF. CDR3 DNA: TGTGCCAGCAGCCCCCTCAGGGACCCCTACAATGAGCAGTTCTTC.

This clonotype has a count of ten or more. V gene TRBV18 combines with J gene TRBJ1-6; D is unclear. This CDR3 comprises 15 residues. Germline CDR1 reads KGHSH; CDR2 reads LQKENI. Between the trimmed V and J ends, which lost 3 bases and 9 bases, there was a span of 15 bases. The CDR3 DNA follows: TGTGCCAGCTCACCGACGTTTCAATCGGGTTCACCCCTCCACTTT. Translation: CASSPTFQSGSPLHF.

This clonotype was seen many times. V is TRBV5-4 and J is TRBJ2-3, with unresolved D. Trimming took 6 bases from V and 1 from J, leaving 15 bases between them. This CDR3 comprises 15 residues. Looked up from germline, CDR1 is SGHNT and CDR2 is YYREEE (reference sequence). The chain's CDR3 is CASTQAPTRTDTQYF. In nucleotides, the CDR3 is TGTGCCAGCACCCAGGCTCCTACTCGCACAGATACGCAGTATTTT.

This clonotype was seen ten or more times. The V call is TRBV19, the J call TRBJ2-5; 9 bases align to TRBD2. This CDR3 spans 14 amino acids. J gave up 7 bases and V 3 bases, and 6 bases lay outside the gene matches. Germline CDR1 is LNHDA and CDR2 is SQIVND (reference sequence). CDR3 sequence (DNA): TGTGCCAGTAGTATCGCGGGAGGGCCAGGGACCCAGTACTTC. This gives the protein CASSIAGGPGTQYF.

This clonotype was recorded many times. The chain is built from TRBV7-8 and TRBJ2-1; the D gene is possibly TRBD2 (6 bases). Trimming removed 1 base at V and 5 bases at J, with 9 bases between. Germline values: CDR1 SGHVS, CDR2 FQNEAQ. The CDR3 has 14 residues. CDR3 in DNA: TGTGCCAGCAGCTTAGGGACTAACCACAATGAGCAGTTCTTC. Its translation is CASSLGTNHNEQFF.

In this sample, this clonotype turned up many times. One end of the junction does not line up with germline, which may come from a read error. The CDR3: CASSPKLRQNSGELFF. CDR3 in DNA: TGTGCCAGCAGTCCCAAACTCAGACAGAACTCCGGGGAGCTGTTTTTT. The V and J genes are TRBV6-1 and TRBJ2-2; D may be TRBD1 (5 bases). This CDR3 contains 16 residues. Germline assignment: CDR1 MNHNS and CDR2 SASEGT.

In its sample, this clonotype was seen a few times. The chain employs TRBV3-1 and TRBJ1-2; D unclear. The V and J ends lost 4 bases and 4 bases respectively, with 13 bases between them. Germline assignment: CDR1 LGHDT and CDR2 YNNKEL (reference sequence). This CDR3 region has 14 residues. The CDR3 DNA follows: TGTGCCAGCAGCCCCCAGTGGCAGCTCTATGGCTACACCTTC. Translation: CASSPQWQLYGYTF.

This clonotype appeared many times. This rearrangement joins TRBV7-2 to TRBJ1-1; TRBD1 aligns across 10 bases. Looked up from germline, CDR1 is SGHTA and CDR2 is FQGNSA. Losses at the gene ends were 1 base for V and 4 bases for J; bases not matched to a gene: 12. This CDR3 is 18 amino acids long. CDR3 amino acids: CASSLGWDRGRSSTEAFF. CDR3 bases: TGTGCCAGCAGCTTAGGGTGGGACAGGGGAAGGTCTAGCACTGAAGCTTTCTTT.

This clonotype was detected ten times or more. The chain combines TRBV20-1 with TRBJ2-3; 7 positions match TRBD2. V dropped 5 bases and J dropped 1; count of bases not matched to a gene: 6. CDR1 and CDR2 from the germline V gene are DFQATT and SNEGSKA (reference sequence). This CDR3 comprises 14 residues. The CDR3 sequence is CSAPPSGRTDTQYF. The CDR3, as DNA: TGCAGTGCTCCCCCTAGCGGTCGCACAGATACGCAGTATTTT.

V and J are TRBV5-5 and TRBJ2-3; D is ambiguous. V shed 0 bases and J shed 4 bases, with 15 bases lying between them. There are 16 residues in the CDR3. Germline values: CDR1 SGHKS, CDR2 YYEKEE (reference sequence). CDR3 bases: TGTGCCAGCAGCTTGGCCTACAGTCGCGGATCAGATACGCAGTATTTT. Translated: CASSLAYSRGSDTQYF.

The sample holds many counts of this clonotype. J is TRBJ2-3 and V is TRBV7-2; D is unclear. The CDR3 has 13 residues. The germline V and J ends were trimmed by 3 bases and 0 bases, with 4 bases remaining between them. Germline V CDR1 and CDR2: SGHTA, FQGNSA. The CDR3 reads CASSLPSTDTQYF. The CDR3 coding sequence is TGTGCCAGCAGCTTGCCAAGCACAGATACGCAGTATTTT.

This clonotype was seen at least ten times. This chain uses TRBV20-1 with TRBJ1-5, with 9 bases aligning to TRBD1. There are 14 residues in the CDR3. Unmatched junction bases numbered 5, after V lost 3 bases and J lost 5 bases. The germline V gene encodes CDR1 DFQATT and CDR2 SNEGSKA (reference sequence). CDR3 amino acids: CSASPGQGDQPQHF. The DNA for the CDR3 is TGCAGTGCTAGTCCGGGACAGGGAGATCAGCCCCAGCATTTT.

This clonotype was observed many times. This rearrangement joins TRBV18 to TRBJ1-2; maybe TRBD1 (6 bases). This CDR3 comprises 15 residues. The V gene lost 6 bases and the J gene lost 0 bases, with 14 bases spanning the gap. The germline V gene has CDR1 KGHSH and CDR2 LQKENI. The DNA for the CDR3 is TGTGCCAGCTCTCCTGCACAGGGATCTAACTATGGCTACACCTTC. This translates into CASSPAQGSNYGYTF. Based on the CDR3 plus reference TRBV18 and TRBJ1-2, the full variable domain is NAGVMQNPRHLVRRRGQEARLRCSPMKGHSHVYWYRQLPEEGLKFMVYLQKENIIDESGMPKERFSAEFPKEGPSILRIQQVVRGDSAAYFCASSPAQGSNYGYTFGSGTRLTVV.

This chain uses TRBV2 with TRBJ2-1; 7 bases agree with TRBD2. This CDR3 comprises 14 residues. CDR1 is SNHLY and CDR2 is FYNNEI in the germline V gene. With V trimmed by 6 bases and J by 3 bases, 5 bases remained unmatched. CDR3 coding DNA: TGTGCCAGCAGGCGGGAGTTCAGCTACAATGAGCAGTTCTTC. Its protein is CASRREFSYNEQFF.

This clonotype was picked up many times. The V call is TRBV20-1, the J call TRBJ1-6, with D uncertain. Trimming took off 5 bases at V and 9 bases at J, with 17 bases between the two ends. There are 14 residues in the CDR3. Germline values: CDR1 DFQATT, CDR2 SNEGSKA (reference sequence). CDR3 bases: TGCAGTGCTCACGGTGTGGGCTTCCCTTCACCCCTCCACTTT. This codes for CSAHGVGFPSPLHF.

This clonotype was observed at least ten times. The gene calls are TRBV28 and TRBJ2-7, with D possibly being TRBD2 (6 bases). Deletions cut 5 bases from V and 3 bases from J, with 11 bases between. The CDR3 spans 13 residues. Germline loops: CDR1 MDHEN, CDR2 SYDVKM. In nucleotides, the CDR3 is TGTGCCAGCAGTCTCGGGACTTTCTACGAGCAGTACTTC. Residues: CASSLGTFYEQYF.

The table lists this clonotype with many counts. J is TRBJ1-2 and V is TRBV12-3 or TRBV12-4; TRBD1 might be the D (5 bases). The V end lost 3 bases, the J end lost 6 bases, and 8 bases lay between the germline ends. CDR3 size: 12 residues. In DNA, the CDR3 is TGTGCCAGCAGTTTTGGGGGGGATGGCTACACCTTC. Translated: CASSFGGDGYTF.

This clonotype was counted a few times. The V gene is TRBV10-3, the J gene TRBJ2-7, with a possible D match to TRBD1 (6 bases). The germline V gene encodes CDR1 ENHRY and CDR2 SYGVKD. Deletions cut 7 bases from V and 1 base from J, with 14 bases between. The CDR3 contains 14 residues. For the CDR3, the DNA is TGTGCCATCACCGCCGGGACACCTTCCTACGAGCAGTACTTC. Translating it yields CAITAGTPSYEQYF.

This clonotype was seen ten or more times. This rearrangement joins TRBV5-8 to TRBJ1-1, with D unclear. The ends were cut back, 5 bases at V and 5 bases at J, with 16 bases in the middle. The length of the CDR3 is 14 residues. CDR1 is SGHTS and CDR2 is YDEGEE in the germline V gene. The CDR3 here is CASSSPAFGTEAFF. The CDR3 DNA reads TGTGCCAGCAGTTCCCCGGCCTTCGGGACTGAAGCTTTCTTT.

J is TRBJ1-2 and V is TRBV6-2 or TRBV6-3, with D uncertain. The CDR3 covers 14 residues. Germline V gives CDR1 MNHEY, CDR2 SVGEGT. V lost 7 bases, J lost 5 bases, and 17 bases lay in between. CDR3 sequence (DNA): TGTGCCAGCACCGGGCCATCTACCTTGTATGGCTACACCTTC. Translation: CASTGPSTLYGYTF.

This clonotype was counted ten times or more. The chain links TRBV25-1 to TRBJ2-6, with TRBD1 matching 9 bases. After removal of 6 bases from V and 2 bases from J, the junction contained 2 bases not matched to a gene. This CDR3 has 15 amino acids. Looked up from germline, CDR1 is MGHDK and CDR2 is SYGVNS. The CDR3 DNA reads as TGTGCCAGCAGGGACAGGGGAGCTGGGGCCAACGTCCTGACTTTC. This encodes CASRDRGAGANVLTF.

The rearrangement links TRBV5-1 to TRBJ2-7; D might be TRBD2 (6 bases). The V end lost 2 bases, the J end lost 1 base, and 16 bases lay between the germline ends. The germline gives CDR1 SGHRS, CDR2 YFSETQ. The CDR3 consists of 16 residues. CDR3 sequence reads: CASSFDWRGDSYEQYF. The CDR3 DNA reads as TGCGCCAGCAGCTTCGACTGGCGGGGCGATTCCTACGAGCAGTACTTC.

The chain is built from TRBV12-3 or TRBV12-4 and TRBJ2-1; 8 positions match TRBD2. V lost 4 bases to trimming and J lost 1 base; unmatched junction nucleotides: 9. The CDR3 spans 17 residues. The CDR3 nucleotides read TGTGCCAGCAGTTCCGGGACTAGGAAGTCGTCCTACAATGAGCAGTTCTTC. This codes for CASSSGTRKSSYNEQFF.

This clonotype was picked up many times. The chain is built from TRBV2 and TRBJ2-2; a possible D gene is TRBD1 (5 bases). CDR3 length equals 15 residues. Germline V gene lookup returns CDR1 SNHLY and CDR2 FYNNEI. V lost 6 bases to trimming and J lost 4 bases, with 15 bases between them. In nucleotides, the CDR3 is TGTGCCAGCAGCTGGTTTTCAGGGCCCACCGGGGAGCTGTTTTTT. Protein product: CASSWFSGPTGELFF.

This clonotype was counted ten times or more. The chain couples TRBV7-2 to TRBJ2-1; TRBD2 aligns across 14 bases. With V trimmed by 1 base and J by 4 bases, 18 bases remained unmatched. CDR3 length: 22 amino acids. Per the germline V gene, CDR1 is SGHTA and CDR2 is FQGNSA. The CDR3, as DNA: TGTGCCAGCAGCTTAGGGGGACTAGCGGGAGAAGTGGGACCCGTACAGTACAATGAGCAGTTCTTC. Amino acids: CASSLGGLAGEVGPVQYNEQFF. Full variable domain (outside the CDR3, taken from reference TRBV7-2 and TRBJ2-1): GAGVSQSPSNKVTEKGKDVELRCDPISGHTALYWYRQSLGQGLEFLIYFQGNSAPDKSGLPSDRFSAERTGGSVSTLTIQRTQQEDSAVYLCASSLGGLAGEVGPVQYNEQFFGPGTRLTVL.

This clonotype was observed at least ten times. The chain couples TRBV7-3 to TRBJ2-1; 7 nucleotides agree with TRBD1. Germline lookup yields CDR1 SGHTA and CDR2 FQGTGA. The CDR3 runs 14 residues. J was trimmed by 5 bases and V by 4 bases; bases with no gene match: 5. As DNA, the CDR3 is TGTGCCAGCAGCTCAACCGGACAGGACAATGAGCAGTTCTTC. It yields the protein CASSSTGQDNEQFF.

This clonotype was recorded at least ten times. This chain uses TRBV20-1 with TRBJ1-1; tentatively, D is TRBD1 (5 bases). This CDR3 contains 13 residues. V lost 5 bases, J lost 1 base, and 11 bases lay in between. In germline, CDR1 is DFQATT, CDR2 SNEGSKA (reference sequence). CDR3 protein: CSALDRTNTEAFF. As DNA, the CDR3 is TGCAGTGCTCTTGACAGAACGAACACTGAAGCTTTCTTT.